This T cell receptor (beta chain) was recovered during a study of shared clonotypes between healthy human individuals. Study-level results: Tissue TCR repertoires likely differ from these blood-only repertoires.

Both subsets, CD45RA+ naive and CD45RA-negative memory, were split from the CD4+ cells. Investigators spread the genomic DNA of each subset evenly over several immunoSEQ plates. Libraries were prepared by immunoSEQ multiplex PCR; TCRdb keeps only in-frame clonotypes and omits some of them. Of roughly 1,600,000 clones listed, 98% are singletons. Comment on this clone: The target antigen is unknown.

V shed 3 bases and J 7 bases; nucleotides not matched to a gene: 2. This CDR3 has 13 residues. Germline CDR1 reads MGHDK; CDR2 reads SYGVNS. Sequenced sample: naive CD4+ T cells sorted from blood. The subset: CD45RA+ positively selected. V usage is TRBV25-1 and J usage is TRBJ2-1; 8 nucleotides match TRBD2. The receptor was isolated from a man aged 25-45 years in good health. CDR3 in DNA: TGTGCCAGCAGTGAGGGCGGGAGGAATGAGCAGTTCTTC. Translation gives CASSEGGRNEQFF.